The 14 T cell receptor beta chains in this list originate from one sample, sequenced in a study of vaccination effects on CD4 cells after COVID-19 (dated by TCRdb to between 2021 and 2024). After about 9 days of culture, CD4+ T cells were isolated with the EasySep CD4+ T cell isolation kit. Each participant received two doses of an mRNA SARS-CoV-2 vaccine, either BNT162b2 or mRNA-1273. The library relied on the immunoSEQ multiplex PCR assay. TCRdb obtained this table from immuneACCESS and retained in-frame rearrangements with V and J assigned. These tables miss some clones; where compared with another copy, unresolved V genes account for less than half of the shortfall, and the remainder is unexplained. The sample yields 57,000 or so clones; about 78% were counted once. The ten largest clones take up 4.3% of the sample. These receptors are not linked to any known antigen. Sample: CD4+ T cells from PBMCs cultured without peptide, taken after COVID-19 vaccination. These receptor sequences come from a human donor who received a COVID-19 vaccine.

The J gene is TRBJ2-2, the V gene TRBV11-2, with 13 bases that match TRBD2. The CDR3 covers 18 residues. CDR1 is SGHAT, CDR2 FQNNGV, per germline. The ends lost 3 bases at V and 1 base at J; junction bases unmatched: 5. The CDR3 region has the DNA TGTGCCAGCAGCTTTCTACGGACTAGCGGGGGGAACACCGGGGAGCTGTTTTTT. Protein: CASSFLRTSGGNTGELFF.

This rearrangement joins TRBV12-3 or TRBV12-4 to TRBJ2-7, with 10 nucleotides matching TRBD2. The ends lost 6 bases at V and 6 bases at J; junction bases unmatched: 5. The CDR3 has 13 amino acids. The CDR3 sequence: CASRLAGAVEQYF. The CDR3 DNA reads as TGTGCCAGCAGGCTAGCGGGAGCCGTCGAGCAGTACTTC.

This clone was detected once. The chain carries TRBV11-3 and TRBJ2-1, with TRBD2 as a possible D gene (7 bases). The germline V gene encodes CDR1 SGHNT and CDR2 YENEEA. CDR3 length equals 16 residues. V was pared by 0 bases and J by 1 base, with 10 bases between. The CDR3, as DNA: TGTGCCAGCAGCTTAGAGGGGGGGACATCCTACAATGAGCAGTTCTTC. Translating it yields CASSLEGGTSYNEQFF.

For the CDR3, the DNA is TGTGCCAGCACCCAGGGAGGGACCGCGGGGTATTTT. It yields the protein CASTQGGTAGYF. The chain couples TRBV7-9 to TRBJ2-3; 7 bases are a match to TRBD2. The ends lost 7 bases at V and 14 bases at J; junction bases unmatched: 12. This CDR3 region has 12 residues. CDR1 is SEHNR and CDR2 is FQNEAQ in the germline V gene (reference sequence).

J is TRBJ1-1 and V is TRBV6-6, with a weak D call TRBD1 (6 bases). The CDR3 length is 14 residues. The V end was cut by 6 bases, the J end by 11 bases, with 22 bases between. Germline-derived CDR1 and CDR2 are MNHNY and SVGAGI (reference sequence). The CDR3, as DNA: TGTGCCAGCAGCTTTTTCCAGGGGCCTTCGGGGGCTTTCTTT. Its translation is CASSFFQGPSGAFF.

The J gene is TRBJ1-2, the V gene TRBV5-6; D is undetermined. Germline loops: CDR1 SGHDT, CDR2 YYEEEE. Deletions cut 0 bases from V and 7 bases from J, with 10 bases between. CDR3 length: 13 amino acids. DNA of the CDR3: TGTGCCAGCAGCTTGGGGAGGGATGGTGGCTACACCTTC. This translates into CASSLGRDGGYTF.

V is TRBV27 and J is TRBJ2-7; possible D gene TRBD1, 6 bases. Germline V gene sequence: CDR1 MNHEY, CDR2 SMNVEV (reference sequence). The CDR3 extends over 12 amino acids. The germline V and J ends were trimmed by 8 bases and 3 bases, with 11 bases remaining between them. CDR3 coding DNA: TGTGCCAGCTCCGGGACATACTACGAGCAGTACTTC. Amino acids: CASSGTYYEQYF.

The chain joins TRBV30 to TRBJ2-1; D unclear. Germline V CDR1 and CDR2: GTSNPN, SVGIG (reference sequence). V shed 5 bases and J shed 8 bases, with 10 bases lying between them. There are 11 residues in the CDR3. The CDR3, as DNA: TGTGCCTGGGGGCGTTACGATGAGCAGTTCTTC. Amino acids: CAWGRYDEQFF.

The chain links TRBV30 to TRBJ1-3, with D unclear. This CDR3 is 13 amino acids long. Per the germline V gene, CDR1 is GTSNPN and CDR2 is SVGIG (reference sequence). V gave up 3 bases and J gave up 3 bases, with 9 bases separating them. This chain's CDR3 is CAWSIIIGNTIYF. The CDR3 nucleotides are TGTGCCTGGAGCATAATTATTGGAAACACCATATATTTT. The entire variable domain, with the rest obtained from reference TRBV30 and TRBJ1-3, is as follows: SQTIHQWPATLVQPVGSPLSLECTVEGTSNPNLYWYRQAAGRGLQLLFYSVGIGQISSEVPQNLSASRPQDRQFILSSKKLLLSDSGFYLCAWSIIIGNTIYFGEGSWLTVV.

The V gene is TRBV6-5, the J gene TRBJ1-2; no firm D call. This CDR3 spans 12 amino acids. From germline, CDR1 is MNHEY and CDR2 SVGAGI. Trimming took 0 bases from V and 7 from J, leaving 6 bases between them. The CDR3 coding sequence is TGTGCCAGCAGTTACTCTGAAGGTGGCTACACCTTC. The encoded protein is CASSYSEGGYTF.

CDR3 bases: TGTGCCAGCAGTTACTCGCGGTGGGGGGGGCGATTAGCTTTCTTT. This codes for CASSYSRWGGRLAFF. This chain joins TRBV6-5 and TRBJ1-1, with a tentative D call TRBD1 (6 bases). V was cut by 0 bases and J by 10 bases, with 18 bases left in between. Per the germline V gene, CDR1 is MNHEY and CDR2 is SVGAGI. This CDR3 has 15 residues.

This rearrangement joins TRBV5-1 to TRBJ1-1; 9 bases match TRBD1. There are 14 residues in the CDR3. CDR1 is SGHRS, CDR2 YFSETQ, per germline. Trimming at V came to 6 bases and at J to 9 bases, leaving 12 bases not matched to a gene. DNA of the CDR3: TGCGCCAGCACATCTTCGGGGACAGGGACCCAAGCTTTCTTT. Translating gives CASTSSGTGTQAFF.

CDR3 coding DNA: TGTGCCAGCAGCTCTTTAGCGGGGGTCCCCTACAATGAGCAGTTCTTC. It encodes CASSSLAGVPYNEQFF. The V call is TRBV7-9, the J call TRBJ2-1; TRBD2 matches at 9 bases. CDR1 is SEHNR and CDR2 is FQNEAQ in the germline V gene (reference sequence). The J segment lost 2 bases and the V segment lost 4 bases, leaving 6 bases of the junction unmatched. The CDR3 consists of 16 residues.

This chain joins TRBV6-5 and TRBJ2-7; 8 positions match TRBD2. The CDR3 length is 15 residues. J gave up 2 bases and V 5 bases, and 8 bases lay outside the gene matches. Per germline, CDR1 MNHEY and CDR2 SVGAGI. The DNA of the CDR3 is TGTGCCAGCAGTAACGGACTAGCCGTACCCTACGAGCAGTACTTC. This codes for CASSNGLAVPYEQYF.